This section outlines one T cell receptor (beta chain) sequence together with its context. This entry is derived from a study of blood T cell repertoires in COVID-19. For the study at large: From the United States, Italy and Spain came samples of acute and convalescent COVID-19. Sources were T cells, B-cell-depleted T cells, or PBMCs; the material itself was cDNA or gDNA.

CDR3 length equals 15 residues. V shed 5 bases and J shed 0 bases, with 11 bases lying between them. Germline-derived CDR1 and CDR2 are SGDLS and YYNGEE. Here immunoSEQ multiplex PCR was the method, and the copy in TCRdb shows in-frame clones only, minus some. The table shows under 300,000 clones, with roughly nine tenths occurring only once. The chain employs TRBV9 and TRBJ2-2; D is unresolved. The sample taken for sequencing was peripheral blood. The sequence came from a man between 18 and 35 years old with active or convalescent COVID-19. For the CDR3, the DNA is TGTGCCAGCAGTCTCGGTCACCCGAACACCGGGGAGCTGTTTTTT. As protein: CASSLGHPNTGELFF.